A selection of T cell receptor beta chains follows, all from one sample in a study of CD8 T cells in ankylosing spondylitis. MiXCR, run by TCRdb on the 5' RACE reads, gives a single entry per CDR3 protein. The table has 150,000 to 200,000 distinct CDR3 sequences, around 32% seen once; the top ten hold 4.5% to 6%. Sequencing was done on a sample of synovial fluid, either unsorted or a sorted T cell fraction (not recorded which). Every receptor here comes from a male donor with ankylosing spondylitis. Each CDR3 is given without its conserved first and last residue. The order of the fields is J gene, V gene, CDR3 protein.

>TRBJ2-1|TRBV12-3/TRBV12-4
ASRAPGQGRNEQF
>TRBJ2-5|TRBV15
ATSSPETQY
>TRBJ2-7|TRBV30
AWRLAGTYEQY
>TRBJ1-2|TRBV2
ASRAGHPRLYGYT
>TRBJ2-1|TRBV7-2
ASSFGGGVQNEQF
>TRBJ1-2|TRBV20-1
SATEDRGNGYT
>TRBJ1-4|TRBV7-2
ASSPQAGFGEKLF
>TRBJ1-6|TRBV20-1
SARFGSSYNSPLH
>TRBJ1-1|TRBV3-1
ASSQQQGWVNTEAF
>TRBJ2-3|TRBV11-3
ASSLGGQATDTQY
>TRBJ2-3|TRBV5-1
ASSLAPLDRGRSGDTQY
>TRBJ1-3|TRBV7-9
ASSSREADGNTIY
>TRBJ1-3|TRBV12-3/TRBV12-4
ASSLIGTEPGNTIY
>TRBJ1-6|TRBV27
ASSLQASIYNSPLH
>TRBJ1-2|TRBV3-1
ASSQVPDSTYGYT
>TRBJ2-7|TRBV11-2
ATPGQRTYEQY
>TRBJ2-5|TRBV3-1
ASSQAGDRLRTQY
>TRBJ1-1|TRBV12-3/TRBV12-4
ASSLAQGTVTEAF
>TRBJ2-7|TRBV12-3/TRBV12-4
ASSYKYYEQY
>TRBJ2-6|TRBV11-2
ASSTRAGGLTSGANVLT
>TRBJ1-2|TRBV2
ASSEAEGDYYGYT
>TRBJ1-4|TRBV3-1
ASSRELGQTHSNEKLF
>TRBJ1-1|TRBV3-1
ASSQGYRETEAF
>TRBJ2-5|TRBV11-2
ASSLGTGGLQETQY
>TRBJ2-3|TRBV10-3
ASSQRLAGALRNTQY
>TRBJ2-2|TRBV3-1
ASSHERTGGTGELF
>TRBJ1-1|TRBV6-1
ASTDGPRGTEAF
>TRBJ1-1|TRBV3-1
ASSQAVMNTEAF
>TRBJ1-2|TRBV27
ASSSDIGAVYGYT
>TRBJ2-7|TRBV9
ASSVEPGHNYEQY
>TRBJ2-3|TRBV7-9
ASSLGGVRATDTQY
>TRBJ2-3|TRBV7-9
ASSLTQAGRTDTQY
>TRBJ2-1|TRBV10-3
AIRGIKGGNELF
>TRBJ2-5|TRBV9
ASSVDPGTSGYQETQY
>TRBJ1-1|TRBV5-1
ASSTGGFLGTERRNTEAF
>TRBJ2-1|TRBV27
ASREGDREEGEQF
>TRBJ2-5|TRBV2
ASRGQVQETQY
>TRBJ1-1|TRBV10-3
AIRWLPADTEAF
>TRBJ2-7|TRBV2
ASRALLGPYEQY
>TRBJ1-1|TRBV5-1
ASSVQGRSTEAF
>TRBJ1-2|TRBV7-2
ASSRQGVGYGYT
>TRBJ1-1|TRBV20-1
SARDQQGAVGNTEAF
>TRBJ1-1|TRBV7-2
ASSLAGFTEAF